This T cell receptor (beta chain) was documented in a study of T cells in Graves' hyperthyroidism and ophthalmopathy. Broader study findings: Model-based prediction identified ophthalmopathy a median about 6.8 months prior to its onset. Most expanded thyroid clonotypes above 0.001 also appeared in blood.

Researchers took RNA transcripts and amplified the TCR beta CDR3 regions from them. The HTBI primer set was used in a first-round RT-PCR of the TCR CDR3. TCRdb reprocessed the multiplex PCR reads with MiXCR, giving one entry per CDR3 protein. The table has around 500,000 distinct CDR3 sequences, 16% seen once; the top ten hold 25% to 35%. Turning to this clonotype: Antigen unknown.

Orbital computed tomography and thyroid ultrasound, together with serum TRAb and thyroxine and clinical symptoms, were used for diagnoses. Out of around 10 ml of fresh peripheral blood came the PBMCs. The TCR originated in a woman aged 30 to 39 with Graves' ophthalmopathy. The source material was blood.

Written as DNA, the CDR3 is TGTGCCACCAGTGATTTGTGGCAGGGGGAGACCCAGTACTTC. It codes for CATSDLWQGETQYF. This sequence joins TRBV24-1 and TRBJ2-5, with D possibly TRBD1 on 6 matching bases. Trimming shortened V by 0 bases and J by 5 bases, and 9 bases separated the two germline ends. The CDR3 sequence is 14 residues long. Germline loops: CDR1 KGHDR, CDR2 SFDVKD.